This T cell receptor beta chain was identified in a study of T-cell memory formation after mild COVID-19. Points from the study as a whole: Researchers report contracting CD4+ clones mostly in CM and EM, with CD8+ clones in EMRA.

Germline CDR1 is SGHRS and CDR2 is YFSETQ. The CDR3 contains 14 residues. V was shortened by 1 base and J by 9 bases, with 11 bases between the two germline ends. TCRdb itself ran the 5' RACE reads through MiXCR, one entry per CDR3 protein. The data show roughly 450,000 distinct CDR3 sequences, around a sixth seen once. This clonotype was observed many times. Its matching antigen is unknown. This sequence joins TRBV5-1 and TRBJ1-6; D unclear. Sequencing was carried out using PBMCs or a T cell subset sorted from them (not recorded which). The TCR comes from an adult woman who had mild COVID-19 (a few samples of this study predate the infection). Cell type and time point are not known. The DNA for the CDR3 is TGCGCCAGCAGCTTGAGCAGTGGGAGTTCACCCCTCCACTTT. Protein product: CASSLSSGSSPLHF.